Sequencing of this T cell receptor (beta chain) was carried out in a study of tumor and adjacent non-tumor tissue in lung cancer. Notes on the study in general: Tumor tissue had significantly higher TCR diversity than normal lung. Top 100 clones took a larger repertoire share in normal lung.

The CDR3 loop spans 15 amino acids. V was pared by 3 bases and J by 4 bases, with 6 bases of the junction left unmatched. RNA was extracted from bulk tissue without any cell sorting. The normal lung tissue was taken more than 3 cm from the tumor edge. Between August and November 2014, newly diagnosed, chemotherapy-naive lung cancer patients underwent thoracic surgery in China. Three rounds of nested PCR, following a modified ARM-PCR protocol, produced the TCRbeta library. MiXCR, run by TCRdb on the multiplex PCR reads, gives a single entry per CDR3 protein. Of some 99,000 distinct CDR3 sequences listed, about 61% were seen once; the top ten hold around 19%. This clonotype was counted ten times or more. Its antigen is currently unknown.

What was sequenced was distant non-tumor lung tissue. The receptor's source is a man in his 60s with non-small cell lung cancer. The chain is built from TRBV12-3 or TRBV12-4 and TRBJ2-5, with 9 bases fitting TRBD2. The CDR3 is CASSFSSGIRETQYF. The CDR3 coding sequence is TGTGCCAGCAGTTTCTCTAGCGGGATTCGAGAGACCCAGTACTTC.